This T cell receptor beta chain was identified during a study of cytomegalovirus exposure and HLA in healthy donors. Both 60 Vbeta primers and 13 Jbeta primers went into the PCR. TCRdb keeps only in-frame clones here, not all; method: immunoSEQ multiplex PCR. The sample has about 100,000 clones, about four fifths seen once; the top ten hold 1.5% to 2%. The CDR3 has 14 amino acids. The V end lost 1 base, the J end lost 10 bases, and 11 bases lay between the germline ends. Germline V lookup: CDR1 LGHNA, CDR2 YSLEER. This clone was seen a single time. The sample was PBMCs. The sequence derives from a woman between 40 and 50 years old in good health and CMV-seronegative. This rearrangement joins TRBV4-3 to TRBJ1-6; D unclear. The CDR3 DNA sequence: TGCGCCAGCAGCCAAGTGTCAGGAGGGTCACCCCTCCACTTT. This encodes CASSQVSGGSPLHF.